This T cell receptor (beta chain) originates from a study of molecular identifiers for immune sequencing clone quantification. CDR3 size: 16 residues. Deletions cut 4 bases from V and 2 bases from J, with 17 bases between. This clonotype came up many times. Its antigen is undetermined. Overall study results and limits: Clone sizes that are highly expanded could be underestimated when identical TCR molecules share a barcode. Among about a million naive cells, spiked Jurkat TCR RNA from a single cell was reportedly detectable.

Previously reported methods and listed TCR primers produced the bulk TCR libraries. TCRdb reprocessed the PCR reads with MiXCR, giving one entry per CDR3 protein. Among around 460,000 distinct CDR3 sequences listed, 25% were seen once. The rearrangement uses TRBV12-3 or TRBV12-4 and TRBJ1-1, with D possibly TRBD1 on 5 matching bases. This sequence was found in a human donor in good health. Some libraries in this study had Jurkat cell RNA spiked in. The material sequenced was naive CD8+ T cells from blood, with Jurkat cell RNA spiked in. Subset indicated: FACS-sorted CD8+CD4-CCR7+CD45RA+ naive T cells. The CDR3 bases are TGTGCCAGCAGTTCGTCGGGGCCGATCCTAAACACTGAAGCTTTCTTT. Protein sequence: CASSSSGPILNTEAFF.